This entry lists 2 T cell receptor beta chains sequenced from one sample in a study of T-cell memory formation after mild COVID-19. Each CDR3 protein is one row after TCRdb ran MiXCR on the 5' RACE reads. The repertoire holds roughly 550,000 distinct CDR3 sequences, around 21% seen once, with about 12% in the top ten. Material: PBMCs or a T cell subset sorted from them (not recorded which). These receptors all stem from an adult woman who had mild COVID-19 (a few samples of this study predate the infection). Cell type and time point are not known.

This clonotype has just a few counts. This chain links TRBV5-1 with TRBJ2-2; D is unclear. The CDR3 is 15 amino acids. Germline values: CDR1 SGHRS, CDR2 YFSETQ. V gave up 2 bases and J gave up 1 base, with 9 bases separating them. The CDR3 DNA sequence: TGCGCCAGCAGCTTTCGGCAACGGAACACCGGGGAGCTGTTTTTT. Protein: CASSFRQRNTGELFF.

The chain couples TRBV3-1 to TRBJ2-2; the D gene is possibly TRBD1 (6 bases). Between the trimmed V and J ends, which lost 4 bases and 9 bases, there was a span of 15 bases. Germline CDR1 and CDR2: LGHDT and YNNKEL (reference sequence). The CDR3 is made up of 14 amino acids. DNA for the CDR3: TGTGCCAGCAGCCGGCCTACAGGGTACAGGGAGCTGTTTTTT. This translates into CASSRPTGYRELFF.